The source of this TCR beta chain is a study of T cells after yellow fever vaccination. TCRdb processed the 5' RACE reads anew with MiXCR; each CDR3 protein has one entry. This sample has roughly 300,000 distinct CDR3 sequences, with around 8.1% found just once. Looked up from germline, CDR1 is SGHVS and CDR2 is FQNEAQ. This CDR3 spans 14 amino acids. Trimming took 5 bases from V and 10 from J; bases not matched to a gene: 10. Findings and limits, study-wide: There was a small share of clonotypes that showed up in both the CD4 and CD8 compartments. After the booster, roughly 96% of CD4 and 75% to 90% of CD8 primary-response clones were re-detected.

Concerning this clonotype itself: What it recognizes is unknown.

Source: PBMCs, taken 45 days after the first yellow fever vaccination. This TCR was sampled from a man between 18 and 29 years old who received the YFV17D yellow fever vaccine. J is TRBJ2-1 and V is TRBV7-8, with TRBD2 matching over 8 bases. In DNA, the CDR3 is TGTGCCAGCAGCACCGGGACTAGAATCAAAGAGCAGTTCTTC. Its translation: CASSTGTRIKEQFF.